This is a list of T cell receptor beta chains from one sample in a study of Graves' ophthalmopathy and Graves' hyperthyroidism. TCRdb redid the calling of the multiplex PCR reads with MiXCR, one entry per CDR3 protein. Of approximately 540,000 distinct CDR3 sequences in the sample, about 40% were seen once. Sequenced material: peripheral blood or thyroid tissue (not recorded which). These receptors came from an adult man with Graves' hyperthyroidism. CDR3s include the opening cysteine and the closing phenylalanine or tryptophan. The D gene is left open where the match is weak. Clone size, where shown, is once, few, many, or a class for clones that have expanded.

v_gene	j_gene	d_gene	abundance	CDR3nt	CDR3aa
TRBV6-1	TRBJ1-1	-	many	TGTGCCAGCAGGGACCGGTCGAACACTGAAGCTTTCTTT	CASRDRSNTEAFF
TRBV29-1	TRBJ1-2	-	few	TGCAGCTTGGCAGATAACTATGGCTACACCTTC	CSLADNYGYTF
TRBV7-2	TRBJ2-5	-	-	TGTGCCAGCAGTAGATTCGCGGGCGGGAACCAAGAGACCCAGTACTTC	CASSRFAGGNQETQYF
TRBV7-9	TRBJ2-5	TRBD1	-	TGCGCCAGCAGCTCCGACGGACAGGGGGCCCAGTACTTC	CASSSDGQGAQYF
TRBV29-1	TRBJ1-1	-	many	TGCAGCGTTGGTATAGTAACTGAAGCTTTCTTT	CSVGIVTEAFF
TRBV7-9	TRBJ1-2	TRBD1	-	TGTGCCAGCTGGACAGGTGGGGCAGGACCTAACTATGGCTACACCTTC	CASWTGGAGPNYGYTF
TRBV19	TRBJ2-3	TRBD2	-	TGTGCCAGTAGACTCAGCGGGAGTCCGAGCACAGATACGCAGTATTTT	CASRLSGSPSTDTQYF
TRBV19	TRBJ1-6	TRBD1	-	TGTGCCAGTAGTCGGGACAGGATGAATTCACCCCTCCACTTT	CASSRDRMNSPLHF
TRBV20-1	TRBJ1-5	-	-	TGCAGTGCGAACCGGGACGCAAAGGAGACCCAGCATTTT	CSANRDAKETQHF
TRBV10-3	TRBJ2-7	-	few	TGTGCCATCAGTGAGGGGATTACCTACGAGCAGTACTTC	CAISEGITYEQYF
TRBV6-5	TRBJ1-1	TRBD1	few	TGTGCCAGCAGTGCCCTAGGGGGCCGGGGGCAGACAATGAACACTGAAGCTTTCTTT	CASSALGGRGQTMNTEAFF
TRBV28	TRBJ1-2	-	-	TGTGCCAGCAGCCGGCCAAGGGGGGCCGACTATGGCTACACCTTC	CASSRPRGADYGYTF
TRBV6-1	TRBJ1-2	TRBD1	few	TGTGCCAGCACCCTCACCGGGACAGGGATATCCAACTATGGCTACACCTTC	CASTLTGTGISNYGYTF
TRBV2	TRBJ1-1	TRBD1	many	TGTGCCAGCAGTGAAACGGGACAGCTTGAAGCTTTCTTT	CASSETGQLEAFF
TRBV7-7	TRBJ2-7	TRBD2	-	TGTGCTAGAGGGGGGACTAGCCTGGGGGAGCAGTACTTC	CARGGTSLGEQYF
TRBV19	TRBJ1-5	TRBD1	many	TGTGCCAGTAGTAGGTCTCCCGGGACAGGGGCATATCAGCCCCAGCATTTT	CASSRSPGTGAYQPQHF
TRBV29-1	TRBJ1-1	-	many	TGCAGCGTTGCAAGAGTGAACACTGAAGCTTTCTTT	CSVARVNTEAFF
TRBV7-8	TRBJ1-6	-	many	TGTGCCAGCAGCTTAATATCTAGTGACCCTAATTCACCCCTCCACTTT	CASSLISSDPNSPLHF
TRBV5-1	TRBJ1-2	-	many	TGCGCCAGCAGCTTGGTGGGGATCGGCGGCTACACCTTC	CASSLVGIGGYTF
TRBV7-8	TRBJ1-2	-	once	TGTGCCAGCAGCTTAGCCTTGGGGAGCAGCGCTAACTATGGCTACACCTTC	CASSLALGSSANYGYTF